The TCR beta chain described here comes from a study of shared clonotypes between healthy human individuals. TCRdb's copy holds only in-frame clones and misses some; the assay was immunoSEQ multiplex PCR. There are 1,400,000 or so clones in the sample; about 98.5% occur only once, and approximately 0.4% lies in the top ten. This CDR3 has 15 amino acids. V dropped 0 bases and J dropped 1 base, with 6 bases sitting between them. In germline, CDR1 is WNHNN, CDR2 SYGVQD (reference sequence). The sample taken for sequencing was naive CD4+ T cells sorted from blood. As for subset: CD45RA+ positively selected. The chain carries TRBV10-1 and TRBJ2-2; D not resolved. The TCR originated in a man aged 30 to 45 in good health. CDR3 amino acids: CASSESGVNTGELFF. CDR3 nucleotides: TGCGCCAGCAGTGAGTCTGGGGTGAACACCGGGGAGCTGTTTTTT.